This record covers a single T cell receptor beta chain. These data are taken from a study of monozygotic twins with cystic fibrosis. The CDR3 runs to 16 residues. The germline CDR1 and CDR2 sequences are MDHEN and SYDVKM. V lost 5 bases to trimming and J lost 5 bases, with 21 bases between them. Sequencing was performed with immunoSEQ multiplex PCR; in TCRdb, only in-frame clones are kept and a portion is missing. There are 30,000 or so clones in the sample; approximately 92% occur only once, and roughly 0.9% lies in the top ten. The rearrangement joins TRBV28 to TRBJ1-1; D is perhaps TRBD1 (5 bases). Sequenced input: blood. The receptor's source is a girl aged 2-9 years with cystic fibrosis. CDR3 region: CASSDPSGLGGTEAFF. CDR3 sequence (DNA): TGTGCCAGCAGTGACCCTTCGGGACTTGGGGGGACTGAAGCTTTCTTT.